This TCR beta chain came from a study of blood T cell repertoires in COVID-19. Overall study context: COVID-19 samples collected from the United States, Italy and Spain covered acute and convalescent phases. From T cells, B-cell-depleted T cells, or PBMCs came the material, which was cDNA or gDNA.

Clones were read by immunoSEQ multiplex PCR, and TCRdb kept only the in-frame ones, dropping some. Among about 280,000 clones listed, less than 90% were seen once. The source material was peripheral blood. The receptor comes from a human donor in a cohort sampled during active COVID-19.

The CDR3 DNA follows: TGCAGCGTTGAAGAAGTAGCGGGAGGGAAGTACAATGAGCAGTTCTTC. Its protein is CSVEEVAGGKYNEQFF. The rearrangement joins TRBV29-1 to TRBJ2-1, with 11 bases identical to TRBD2. This CDR3 region has 16 residues. Germline V lookup: CDR1 SQVTM, CDR2 ANQGSEA. V was clipped by 0 bases and J by 4 bases; unmatched bases: 5.